This TCR beta chain came from a study of memory CD4+ T cells and cytomegalovirus serostatus. As to this clone: The target antigen is unknown.

Assay: immunoSEQ multiplex PCR; the TCRdb copy retains only in-frame clones and omits some. The sample yields 80,000 or so clones, roughly 80% seen once. Single viable CD3+CD4+CD8-CD45RO+ cells were sorted as the memory CD4+ T cells. Study conclusions and caveats: The CMV-associated TCR signature appears largely within the CD4+ memory repertoire.

Input material: memory CD4+ T cells from blood. This clonotype originated in an adult in good health and CMV-seropositive.

The CDR3 nucleotides are TGTGCCAGCAGCAGCCGGAGGACAGCGCACCAAGAGACCCAGTACTTC. Protein product: CASSSRRTAHQETQYF. This rearrangement joins TRBV5-4 to TRBJ2-5, with D possibly being TRBD1 (6 bases). There are 16 residues in the CDR3. From germline, CDR1 is SGHNT and CDR2 YYREEE (reference sequence). V lost 4 bases and J 0 bases, leaving 16 bases between the germline ends.